This T cell receptor beta chain was sequenced for a study of T cell responses to AZD1222 COVID-19 vaccine. Study information: Second-dose timings of about 4 or about 12 weeks were pooled.

Measured with immunoSEQ multiplex PCR; TCRdb has only the in-frame clones, and not every one. There are more than 100,000 clones in the sample; 80% to 95% occur only once, and more than 13% lies in the top ten. Comment on this clone: What it binds is unknown.

V dropped 5 bases and J dropped 6 bases, with 13 bases sitting between them. CDR3 length equals 13 residues. Germline V gene data show CDR1 as SGHVS and CDR2 as FNYEAQ. General study points: Donor demographics were predominantly white British with a female majority; clonal diversity may be underestimated. Close to half of all spike-specific TCRs reportedly target regions of the variants that are unmutated. Researchers took repertoire samples only after the peak T cell response had come.

Sample: peripheral blood, taken on day 0 of AZD1222 vaccination. This chain links TRBV7-6 with TRBJ1-1; possibly TRBD1 for D (5 bases). This TCR was sampled from an adult in good health. CDR3 sequence (DNA): TGTGCCAGCAGCCCCCGTGGGGGGTCTGAAGCTTTCTTT. Translated, it gives CASSPRGGSEAFF.